The rows below give T cell receptor beta chains drawn from one sample of a study of immune evolution from preneoplasia to lung adenocarcinoma. Libraries were prepared by immunoSEQ multiplex PCR; TCRdb keeps only in-frame clonotypes and omits some of them. The sample lists 6,500 to 9,500 clones, around 77% occurring once. The sequenced sample was FFPE lung adenocarcinoma in situ tissue. All receptors come from an older donor with lung adenocarcinoma. Some clones in this sample may be carry-over from other donors' samples. Both conserved end residues are part of each CDR3. D genes are given only for firm matches. Size tells how often a clone was seen (once, few, many) or the class of an expanded clone, and some rows leave it out.

abundance	d_gene	v_gene	j_gene	CDR3nt	CDR3aa
-	-	TRBV7-8	TRBJ2-3	TGTGCCAGCAGCTTGAACCCAGATACGCAGTATTTT	CASSLNPDTQYF
-	-	TRBV5-6	TRBJ2-1	TGTGCCAGCAGCTTGGCGGGGCTCAATGAGCAGTTCTTC	CASSLAGLNEQFF
-	TRBD1	TRBV6-6	TRBJ1-4	TGTGCCAGCAGTTTTTCGACAGGGAGTGAAAAACTGTTTTTT	CASSFSTGSEKLFF
-	TRBD1	TRBV4-2	TRBJ1-1	TGTGCCAGCAGCCAGGGAGGGGGCAGCGTCACTGAAGCTTTCTTT	CASSQGGGSVTEAFF
medium-sized	-	TRBV30	TRBJ2-1	TGTGCCTGGAGAACCCAGTCCTACAATGAGCAGTTCTTC	CAWRTQSYNEQFF
-	TRBD1	TRBV28	TRBJ1-5	TGTGCCAGCAGTTCAGGGGGAAGCAATCAGCCCCAGCATTTT	CASSSGGSNQPQHF
-	-	TRBV7-8	TRBJ1-3	TGTGCCAGCAGCTCCGCAGGCCGGGACCTCAGAAACACTATATATTTT	CASSSAGRDLRNTIYF
few	-	TRBV27	TRBJ1-6	TGTGCCAGCAGCCGGGGGGGGTTGACAGAAAATTCACCCCTCCACTTT	CASSRGGLTENSPLHF
-	-	TRBV5-1	TRBJ2-7	TGCGCCAGCGCCCGATGGGAACATGCAGGCGAGCAGTACTTC	CASARWEHAGEQYF
-	TRBD1	TRBV9	TRBJ1-3	TGTGCCAGCAGCGAGGGACAGGGGCTCGGAAACACCATATATTTT	CASSEGQGLGNTIYF
-	-	TRBV5-8	TRBJ1-1	TGTGCCAGCAGCTTAGAGGCGAGGGACACTGAAGCTTTCTTT	CASSLEARDTEAFF
medium-sized	TRBD1	TRBV4-2	TRBJ1-2	TGTGCCAGCAGCCAAGCAGGGACAGGCCTTAACTATGGCTACACCTTC	CASSQAGTGLNYGYTF
-	-	TRBV19	TRBJ2-7	TGTGCCAGTAGTATGACGGTCAGCTCCTACGAGCAGTACTTC	CASSMTVSSYEQYF
-	TRBD2	TRBV14	TRBJ2-1	TGTGCCAGCAGCCAGAATGGACTAGCGGGAGTAAACAATGAGCAGTTCTTC	CASSQNGLAGVNNEQFF
once	-	TRBV9	TRBJ2-3	TGTGCCAGCAGCGACCGGTTTGGCACAGATACGCAGTATTTT	CASSDRFGTDTQYF
-	-	TRBV19	TRBJ1-5	TGTGCCAGTAGTATGGGCCCACGGACGGGCCAGCCCCAGCATTTT	CASSMGPRTGQPQHF
few	-	TRBV18	TRBJ2-7	TGTGCCAGCTCACCCCCGGCTAGTTCCTACGAGCAGTACTTC	CASSPPASSYEQYF
-	-	TRBV5-1	TRBJ2-1	TGCGCCAGCAGCCTCGCCGCGGGCTTGAATGAGCAGTTCTTC	CASSLAAGLNEQFF
large	TRBD2	TRBV7-2	TRBJ2-3	TGTGCCAGCAGCAAGGTGGGGGGGACCCGCACAGATACGCAGTATTTT	CASSKVGGTRTDTQYF
-	-	TRBV20-1	TRBJ2-7	TGCAGTGCTAGTGCAAGTATGGAGCAGTACTTC	CSASASMEQYF
-	-	TRBV6-1	TRBJ2-1	TGTGCCAGCACCAGGGCGATCCTCTCCTACAATGAGCAGTTCTTC	CASTRAILSYNEQFF
-	TRBD1	TRBV19	TRBJ1-1	TGTGCCAGTGGGGACAGGAGTACTGAAGCTTTCTTT	CASGDRSTEAFF
-	-	TRBV5-1	TRBJ1-2	TGCGCCAGCAGCTTGGGGCAGGGAGGGAGCTACACCTTC	CASSLGQGGSYTF
-	-	TRBV30	TRBJ1-5	TGTGCCTGGGGCACAGGGTCGAGGCAGCCCCAGCATTTT	CAWGTGSRQPQHF
-	TRBD1	TRBV14	TRBJ2-5	TGTGCCAGCAGCCACCGGGACAGCCGTCGGACCCAGTACTTC	CASSHRDSRRTQYF
once	TRBD2	TRBV2	TRBJ2-5	TGTGCCAGCAGTGGTCAAGCGGGGGGCCCCAAGACCCAGTACTTC	CASSGQAGGPKTQYF
-	-	TRBV5-1	TRBJ1-4	TGCGCCAGCAGCCGCGGCGGGGCGTCGAATGAAAAACTGTTTTTT	CASSRGGASNEKLFF
-	-	TRBV20-1	TRBJ1-2	TGCAGTGCTAAAACCTTCTATGGCTACACCTTC	CSAKTFYGYTF
few	TRBD1	TRBV19	TRBJ1-4	TGTGCCAGTACCAGGGACAGGGGGTCGAATGAAAAACTGTTTTTT	CASTRDRGSNEKLFF
-	-	TRBV7-2	TRBJ2-7	TGTGCCAGCAGTAACCTCGGACTCCTAGAGCAGTACTTC	CASSNLGLLEQYF
medium-sized	-	TRBV27	TRBJ2-5	TGTGCCAGCAGTTTAGGTCAGGCTCAGACCCAGTACTTC	CASSLGQAQTQYF
-	-	TRBV19	TRBJ2-3	TGTGCCAGTAGTCCCCGCCCTGTGGGAACTGGCACAGATACGCAGTATTTT	CASSPRPVGTGTDTQYF
-	TRBD2	TRBV14	TRBJ2-1	TGTGCCAGCAGCCAAGAAAGAATAGCGGGCAATGAGCAGTTCTTC	CASSQERIAGNEQFF
-	-	TRBV2	TRBJ1-1	TGTGCCAGCAATGACCCGGCTGGTAGGGGAGCTTTCTTT	CASNDPAGRGAFF
-	-	TRBV29-1	TRBJ1-2	TGCAGCGTTGAATCCCCGTCTTTGGGGAACACCTTC	CSVESPSLGNTF
-	TRBD1	TRBV2	TRBJ1-2	TGTGCCAGCAGTCCGACACAGGGGACCTATGGCTACACCTTC	CASSPTQGTYGYTF
few	TRBD1	TRBV9	TRBJ2-1	TGTGCCAGCAGCCTTTCACAGGGGAAAATCTACAATGAGCAGTTCTTC	CASSLSQGKIYNEQFF
few	-	TRBV10-3	TRBJ1-6	TGTGCCACCAGTCGGAGGGTTGTGAATTCACCCCTCCACTTT	CATSRRVVNSPLHF
few	-	TRBV10-2	TRBJ2-2	TGCGCCAGCAGTCATACCGGGGAGCTGTTTTTT	CASSHTGELFF
-	-	TRBV4-1	TRBJ2-6	TGCGCCAGCAGCCAAGTTGGGCCCTCTGGGGCCAACGTCCTGACTTTC	CASSQVGPSGANVLTF